This is a list of T cell receptor beta chains from one sample in a study of blood T cell repertoires in COVID-19. Produced via immunoSEQ multiplex PCR; TCRdb's table is partial and in-frame only. Here the sample spans roughly 320,000 clones, 85% to 90% being singletons. The material sequenced was peripheral blood. These receptors originate from a man in his 70s with acute or convalescent COVID-19. Each CDR3 is given with its conserved first and last residue. The D gene is left open where the match is weak. Clone sizes are given selectively: once, few, many, or a class where the clone is expanded.

V,D,size,J,DNA,CDR3
TRBV7-8,.,once,TRBJ1-4,TGTGCCAGCAGCTCCAGACAAGGAACTAATGAAAAACTGTTTTTT,CASSSRQGTNEKLFF
TRBV7-8,.,.,TRBJ2-1,TGTGCCAGCAGCTCTTCTGTGGGAGGAAGGTACAATGAGCAGTTCTTC,CASSSSVGGRYNEQFF
TRBV6-5,TRBD1,.,TRBJ2-1,TGTGCCAGCAGCTGGGGACAGGGCATCTACAATGAGCAGTTCTTC,CASSWGQGIYNEQFF
TRBV19,.,.,TRBJ1-5,TGTGCCAGTAACCGAGGGGGAGGGGTCAATCAGCCCCAGCATTTT,CASNRGGGVNQPQHF
TRBV6-6,TRBD1,.,TRBJ1-2,TGTGCCAGCAGTGACAGGGGGGACTATGGCTACACCTTC,CASSDRGDYGYTF
TRBV27,.,.,TRBJ2-7,TGTGCCAGCAGTCCCCGACTAGGGCATGGCGAGCAGTACTTC,CASSPRLGHGEQYF
TRBV6-5,TRBD2,.,TRBJ2-7,TGTGCCAGCAGTTACGAAGCGGGACTCATAGGCGACGAGCAGTACTTC,CASSYEAGLIGDEQYF
TRBV5-6,.,.,TRBJ1-5,TGTGCCAGCAGCCTCCGGGTGCAGAGCAATCAGCCCCAGCATTTT,CASSLRVQSNQPQHF
TRBV28,.,.,TRBJ1-6,TGTGCCAGCAGACAAACAGGGAAACCACCCCTCCACTTT,CASRQTGKPPLHF
TRBV19,TRBD2,.,TRBJ2-1,TGTGCCAGTATGGGCCTGGGACTAGGTGGGGGAAGCTCCTACAATGAGCAGTTCTTC,CASMGLGLGGGSSYNEQFF
TRBV30,.,.,TRBJ1-6,TGTGCCTGGAGTGTAATGGGGGGCTCCTATAATTCACCCCTCCACTTT,CAWSVMGGSYNSPLHF
TRBV20-1,.,.,TRBJ2-3,TGCAGTGCTAGCCCCGAGGATACGCAGTATTTT,CSASPEDTQYF
TRBV6-2/TRBV6-3,TRBD1,once,TRBJ2-1,TGTGCCAGCAGTCACCCACAGGGGGCAGGTTCCTACAATGAGCAGTTCTTC,CASSHPQGAGSYNEQFF
TRBV7-2,.,.,TRBJ1-2,TGTGCCAGCAGCTTAGATTTAGTCCCCAGGGGTGGTGGCTACACCTTC,CASSLDLVPRGGGYTF
TRBV9,TRBD2,.,TRBJ2-1,TGTGCCAGCAGCGTAGAGGGACTACACAATGAGCAGTTCTTC,CASSVEGLHNEQFF
TRBV7-9,.,once,TRBJ1-4,TGTGCCAGCAGCTTATCTCACCGGGTACGGGAAAAACTGTTTTTT,CASSLSHRVREKLFF
TRBV28,TRBD1,.,TRBJ2-5,TGTGCCAGCGGTTACTCCGGGACAGGGGGGAGAGAGACCCAGTACTTC,CASGYSGTGGRETQYF
TRBV6-2/TRBV6-3,.,few,TRBJ2-7,TGTGCCAGCAGCCTTGCACAAATCACCTACGAGCAGTACTTC,CASSLAQITYEQYF
TRBV4-2,TRBD2,.,TRBJ2-1,TGTGCCAGCAGCCCAGGGACTAGCGGGGGAGATGAGCAGTTCTTC,CASSPGTSGGDEQFF
TRBV6-1,.,.,TRBJ1-2,TGTGCCAGCAGTGAAGGGGGCGCGAACTATGGCTACACCTTC,CASSEGGANYGYTF
TRBV12-3/TRBV12-4,TRBD1,.,TRBJ1-2,TGTGCCAGCAGTTTGGACAGGACCTATGGCTACACCTTC,CASSLDRTYGYTF
TRBV6-5,TRBD1,.,TRBJ1-3,TGTGCCAGCAGTTACTCGTTCCAGGGGGCGACGGACACCATATATTTT,CASSYSFQGATDTIYF
TRBV6-2/TRBV6-3,TRBD2,.,TRBJ2-3,TGTGCCAGCAGTTACCGGCGGACTAGCGCCAGCACAGATACGCAGTATTTT,CASSYRRTSASTDTQYF
TRBV7-9,.,.,TRBJ1-1,TGTGCCAGCAGCTTTCAGGTGATGAACACTGAAGCTTTCTTT,CASSFQVMNTEAFF
TRBV28,.,.,TRBJ2-5,TGTGCCAGCAGTTTAGGAGGGGCACTCCAAGAGACCCAGTACTTC,CASSLGGALQETQYF
TRBV5-1,TRBD1,.,TRBJ2-7,TGCGCCAGCAGCTTGGGGACAGGGATCTCCTACGAGCAGTACTTC,CASSLGTGISYEQYF
TRBV6-6,TRBD2,.,TRBJ2-1,TGTGCCGGACAGGGACTAGCGGGAGACTCCTACAATGAGCAGTTCTTC,CAGQGLAGDSYNEQFF
TRBV10-3,.,once,TRBJ1-1,TGTGCCATGGCCGCAGGGGATTTGACTGAAGCTTTCTTT,CAMAAGDLTEAFF
TRBV5-1,TRBD2,once,TRBJ2-5,TGCGCCAGCAGCTTGGCTGCGGTTGGGACTAGCGGGAGGAGAGCTTCGGAGACCCAGTACTTC,CASSLAAVGTSGRRASETQYF
TRBV5-8,TRBD1,few,TRBJ1-1,TGTGCCAGCAGCTCTAGGGGACAGGGGAACACTGAAGCTTTCTTT,CASSSRGQGNTEAFF
TRBV18,.,.,TRBJ1-6,TGTGCCAGCTCCTCGGGGGAGTCACCCCTCCACTTT,CASSSGESPLHF
TRBV29-1,.,once,TRBJ1-2,TGCAGCGGGAACAGCAGAAACTATGGCTACACCTTC,CSGNSRNYGYTF
TRBV27,.,.,TRBJ1-3,TGTGCCAGCAGTTTATATCAGGGAGGAAACACCATATATTTT,CASSLYQGGNTIYF
TRBV30,.,.,TRBJ1-2,TGTGCCTGGAGTGTGGCAGGATGGTCCAATGGCTACACCTTC,CAWSVAGWSNGYTF
TRBV14,TRBD1,.,TRBJ1-4,TGTGCCAGCAGCCCCGGACAGGCTACAACTAATGAAAAACTGTTTTTT,CASSPGQATTNEKLFF
TRBV4-3,TRBD2,.,TRBJ2-1,TGCGCCAGCAGCCAAACTAGCGGGGTGAACTACAATGAGCAGTTCTTC,CASSQTSGVNYNEQFF
TRBV5-4,.,.,TRBJ2-1,TGTGCCAGCAGCTTGACTAGTGGCCCCTACAATGAGCAGTTCTTC,CASSLTSGPYNEQFF
TRBV28,TRBD1,.,TRBJ1-2,TGTGCCAGCAGGGGGGACAGGTCCTATGGCTACACCTTC,CASRGDRSYGYTF
TRBV5-1,.,.,TRBJ2-6,TGCGCCAGCAGCTTGGGACAGGCTGGGGCCAACGTCCTGACTTTC,CASSLGQAGANVLTF
TRBV5-1,TRBD1,.,TRBJ1-1,TGCGCCAGCAGCTTCACCGGGACAGGGGTGACTGAAGCTTTCTTT,CASSFTGTGVTEAFF
TRBV6-2/TRBV6-3,.,.,TRBJ2-7,TGTGCCAGCAGTTACACCTTGGAGGGGAGCTCCTACGAGCAGTACTTC,CASSYTLEGSSYEQYF
TRBV18,TRBD1,.,TRBJ1-2,TGTGCCAGCTCACCCGACAGGGCCTATGGCTACACCTTC,CASSPDRAYGYTF
TRBV5-1,TRBD1,.,TRBJ1-2,TGCGCCAGCAGCGCGGGACAGGGGGGTTACTATGGCTACACCTTC,CASSAGQGGYYGYTF
TRBV2,TRBD1,.,TRBJ2-7,TGTGCCACCCCCCAGAACCGGGACAGGGGGGACCACTACGAGCAGTACTTC,CATPQNRDRGDHYEQYF
TRBV7-2,.,.,TRBJ2-1,TGTGCCAGCAGCTTAGTCGGGACACCTTCCTACAATGAGCAGTTCTTC,CASSLVGTPSYNEQFF
TRBV28,TRBD2,.,TRBJ2-6,TGTGCCTCGACTAGCGGGAGTCATGGGGCCAACGTCCTGACTTTC,CASTSGSHGANVLTF
TRBV7-2,.,.,TRBJ1-2,TGTGCCAGCCGACTCCGACAGGCGATGCAATATGGCTACACCTTC,CASRLRQAMQYGYTF
TRBV5-1,TRBD1,once,TRBJ1-4,TGCGCCAGCAGCACAGGGGGCGGGAATGAAAAACTGTTTTTT,CASSTGGGNEKLFF
TRBV6-5,TRBD1,.,TRBJ2-1,TGTGCCAGCAGTTACCCAGGGGGCAGGAATGAGCAGTTCTTC,CASSYPGGRNEQFF
TRBV29-1,.,.,TRBJ2-3,TGCAGCGTCACGGACCCGGGAGGCACAGATACGCAGTATTTT,CSVTDPGGTDTQYF
TRBV5-1,TRBD1,.,TRBJ2-7,TGCGCCAGCAGCCAGGGACAGGGGGGAACCTACGAGCAGTACTTC,CASSQGQGGTYEQYF
TRBV7-2,.,.,TRBJ1-1,TGTGCCAGCAGAGCGGGGGGGGGCTTCTCGATAGCTGAAGCTTTCTTT,CASRAGGGFSIAEAFF
TRBV30,TRBD2,.,TRBJ2-3,TGTGCCTGGGGGCGGGGGGGGGCTGGCACAGATACGCAGTATTTT,CAWGRGGAGTDTQYF
TRBV5-6,.,.,TRBJ2-7,TGTGCCAGCAGCACCACGGACGAGCAGTACTTC,CASSTTDEQYF
TRBV19,TRBD1,.,TRBJ2-2,TGTGCCAGTAGCAGGGGGCTGTTATCCTCGAACACCGGGGAGCTGTTTTTT,CASSRGLLSSNTGELFF
TRBV7-8,TRBD1,.,TRBJ2-2,TGTGCCAGCAGCTTAGCGGCAGGGGGCTTTATCACCGGGGAGCTGTTTTTT,CASSLAAGGFITGELFF
TRBV10-2,TRBD1,.,TRBJ2-5,TGCGCCAGCAGAGGGACAGGGTTCGACGAGACCCAGTACTTC,CASRGTGFDETQYF
TRBV2,.,.,TRBJ1-2,TGTGCCAGCAGTGAAGAGCGTACCGGGGGCTACACCTTC,CASSEERTGGYTF
TRBV9,TRBD1,.,TRBJ2-1,TGTGCCAGCAGCCCGGGACGGGACAGGGTGGACCATGAGCAGTTCTTC,CASSPGRDRVDHEQFF